These T cell receptor beta chains were read from a single sample in a study of CD8+CD57+ T cells in acquired aplastic anemia. TCRdb re-analysed the reads in MiXCR, keeping a single row per CDR3 protein. Of 250,000 to 300,000 distinct CDR3 sequences in the sample, under 60% were seen once. Sequenced: sorted CD4+, CD8+, or CD8+CD57+ T cells (not recorded which) from PBMCs. Receptors originate from a human donor with aplastic anemia. Both conserved end residues are part of each CDR3. A D gene is named only where the DNA matches it firmly.

d_call | v_call | cdr3_aa
TRBD2 | TRBV9 | CASSVDPGGPYNEQFF
NA | TRBV24-1 | CATSDSRGFGYTF
NA | TRBV11-2 | CASSSYQGEAAGEQFF
TRBD2 | TRBV11-1 | CASSMTSGSRDEQFF
NA | TRBV12-3/TRBV12-4 | CASSFHRFTIYF
NA | TRBV24-1 | CATSDAGVGPLHF
NA | TRBV10-1 | CASSRGYSYNEQFF
TRBD1 | TRBV2 | CASSTGTGTTGELFF
NA | TRBV9 | CASSVEASGVQGPPQHF
NA | TRBV7-9 | CASSISQAPSEKLFF
NA | TRBV12-3/TRBV12-4 | CASSATGPHNEQFF
TRBD1 | TRBV10-3 | CASSEGQGRHYGYTF
NA | TRBV10-1 | CASRRNEQFF
TRBD1 | TRBV14 | CASSQLGQPTDTQYF
NA | TRBV2 | CASSEDLTVVGPQHF
TRBD1 | TRBV19 | CASSMDPGQYEQYF
NA | TRBV7-3 | CASSSGLNEQFF
NA | TRBV7-9 | CASSLESPTVYGYTF
TRBD1 | TRBV29-1 | CSAGPTGRYPYEQYF
NA | TRBV15 | CATSRVWGDYNEQFF
NA | TRBV15 | CATSTENDYGYTF
NA | TRBV25-1 | CASSEGITEAFF